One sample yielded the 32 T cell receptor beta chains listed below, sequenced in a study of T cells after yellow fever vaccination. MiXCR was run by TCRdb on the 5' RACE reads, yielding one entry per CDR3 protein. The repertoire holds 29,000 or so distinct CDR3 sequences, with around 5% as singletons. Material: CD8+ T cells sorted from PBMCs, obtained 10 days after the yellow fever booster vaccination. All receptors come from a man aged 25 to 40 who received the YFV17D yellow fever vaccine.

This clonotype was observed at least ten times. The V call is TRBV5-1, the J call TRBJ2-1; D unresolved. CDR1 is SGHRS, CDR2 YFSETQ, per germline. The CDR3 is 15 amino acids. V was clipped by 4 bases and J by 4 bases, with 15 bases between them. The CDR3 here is CASSTQTAIYNEQFF. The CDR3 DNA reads TGCGCCAGCAGCACCCAGACTGCGATTTACAATGAGCAGTTCTTC.

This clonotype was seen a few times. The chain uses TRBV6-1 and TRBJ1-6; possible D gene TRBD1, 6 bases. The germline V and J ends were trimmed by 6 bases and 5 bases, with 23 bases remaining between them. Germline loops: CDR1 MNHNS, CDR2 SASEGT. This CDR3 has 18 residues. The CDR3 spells CASSQAVGAWGHNSPLHF. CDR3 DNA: TGTGCCAGCAGCCAAGCCGTGGGGGCTTGGGGCCATAATTCACCCCTCCACTTT.

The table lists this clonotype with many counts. CDR3 in amino acids: CASSLGGGEKLFF. The CDR3 DNA reads as TGTGCCAGCAGTCTAGGGGGAGGCGAAAAACTGTTTTTT. The rearrangement links TRBV12-3 or TRBV12-4 to TRBJ1-4, with a tentative D call TRBD1 (6 bases). V was shortened by 5 bases and J by 8 bases, with 12 bases between the two germline ends. There are 13 residues in the CDR3.

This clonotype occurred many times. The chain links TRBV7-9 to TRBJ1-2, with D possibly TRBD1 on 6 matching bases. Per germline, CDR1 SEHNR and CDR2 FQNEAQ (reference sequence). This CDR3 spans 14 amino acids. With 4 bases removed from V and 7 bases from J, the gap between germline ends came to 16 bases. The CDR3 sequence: CASSSQTGLGGYTF. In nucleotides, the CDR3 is TGTGCCAGCAGCTCCCAAACAGGGTTGGGTGGCTACACCTTC.

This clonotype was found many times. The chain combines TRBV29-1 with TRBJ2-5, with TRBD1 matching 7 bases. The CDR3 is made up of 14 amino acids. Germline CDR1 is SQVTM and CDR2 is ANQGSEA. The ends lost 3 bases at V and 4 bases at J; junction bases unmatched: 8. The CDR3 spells CSVDGTAIRETQYF. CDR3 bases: TGCAGCGTTGACGGGACAGCGATACGAGAGACCCAGTACTTC.

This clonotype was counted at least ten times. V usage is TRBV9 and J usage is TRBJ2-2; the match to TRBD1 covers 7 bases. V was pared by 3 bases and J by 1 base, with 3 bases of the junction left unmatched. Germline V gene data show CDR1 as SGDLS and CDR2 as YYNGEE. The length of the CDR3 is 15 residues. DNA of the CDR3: TGTGCCAGCAGCGGCGGACAGGTGAACACCGGGGAGCTGTTTTTT. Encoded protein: CASSGGQVNTGELFF.

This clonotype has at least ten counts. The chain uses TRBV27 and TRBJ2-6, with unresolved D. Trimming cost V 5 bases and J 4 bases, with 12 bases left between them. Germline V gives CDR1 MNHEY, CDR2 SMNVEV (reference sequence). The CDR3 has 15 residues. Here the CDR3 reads CASSLLVSGANVLTF. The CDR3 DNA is TGTGCCAGCAGTCTCCTCGTGTCCGGGGCCAACGTCCTGACTTTC.

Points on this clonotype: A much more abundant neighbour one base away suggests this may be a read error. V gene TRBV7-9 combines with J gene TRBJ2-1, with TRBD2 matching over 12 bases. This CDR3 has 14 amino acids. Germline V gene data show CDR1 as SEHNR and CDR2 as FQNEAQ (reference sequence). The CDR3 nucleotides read TGTGCCAGAAGCTTTCTAGCGGGAGGGGGCGAGCAGTTCTTC. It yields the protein CARSFLAGGGEQFF. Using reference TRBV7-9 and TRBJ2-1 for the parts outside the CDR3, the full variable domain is DTGVSQNPRHKITKRGQNVTFRCDPISEHNRLYWYRQTLGQGPEFLTYFQNEAQLEKSRLLSDRFSAERPKGSFSTLEIQRTEQGDSAMYLCARSFLAGGGEQFFGPGTRLTVL.

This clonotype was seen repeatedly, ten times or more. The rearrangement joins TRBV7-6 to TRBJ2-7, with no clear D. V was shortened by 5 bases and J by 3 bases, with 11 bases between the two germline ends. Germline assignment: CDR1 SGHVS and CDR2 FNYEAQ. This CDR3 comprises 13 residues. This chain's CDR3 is CASSPLGHYEQYF. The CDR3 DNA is TGTGCCAGCAGCCCACTGGGCCACTACGAGCAGTACTTC. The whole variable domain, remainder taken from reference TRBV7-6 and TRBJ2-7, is GAGVSQSPRYKVTKRGQDVALRCDPISGHVSLYWYRQALGQGPEFLTYFNYEAQQDKSGLPNDRFSAERPEGSISTLTIQRTEQRDSAMYRCASSPLGHYEQYFGPGTRLTVT.

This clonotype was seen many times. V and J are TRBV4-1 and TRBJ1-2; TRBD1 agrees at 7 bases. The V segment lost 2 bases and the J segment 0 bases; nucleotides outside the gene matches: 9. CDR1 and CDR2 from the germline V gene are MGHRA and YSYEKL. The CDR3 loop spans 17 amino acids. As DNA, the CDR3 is TGCGCCAGCAGCCAACCGGGACAGCCGAATTCTAACTATGGCTACACCTTC. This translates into CASSQPGQPNSNYGYTF.

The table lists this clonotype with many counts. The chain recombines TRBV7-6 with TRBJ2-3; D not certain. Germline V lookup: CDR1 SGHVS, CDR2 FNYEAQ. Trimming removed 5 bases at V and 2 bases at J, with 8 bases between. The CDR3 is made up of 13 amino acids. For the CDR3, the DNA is TGTGCCAGCAGCCTTAGCACCACAGATACGCAGTATTTT. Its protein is CASSLSTTDTQYF.

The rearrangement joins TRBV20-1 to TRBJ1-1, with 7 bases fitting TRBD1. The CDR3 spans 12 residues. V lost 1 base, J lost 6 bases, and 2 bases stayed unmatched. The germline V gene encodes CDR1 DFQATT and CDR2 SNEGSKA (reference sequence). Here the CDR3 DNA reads TGCAGTGCTAGAGGGGACAGACCTGAAGCTTTCTTT. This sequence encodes CSARGDRPEAFF.

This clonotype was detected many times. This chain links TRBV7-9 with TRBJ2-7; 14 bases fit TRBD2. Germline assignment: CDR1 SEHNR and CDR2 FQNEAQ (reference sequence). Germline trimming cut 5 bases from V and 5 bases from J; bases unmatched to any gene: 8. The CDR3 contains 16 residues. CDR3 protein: CASSLDLTSGRDEQYF. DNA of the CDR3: TGTGCCAGCAGCCTAGACTTGACTAGCGGGAGGGACGAGCAGTACTTC.

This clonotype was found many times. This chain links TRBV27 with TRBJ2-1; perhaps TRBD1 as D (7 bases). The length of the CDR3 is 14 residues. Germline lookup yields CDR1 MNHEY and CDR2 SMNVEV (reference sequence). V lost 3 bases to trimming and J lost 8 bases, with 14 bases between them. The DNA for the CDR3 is TGTGCCAGCAGTTTGCGGGACAGCCTTTATGAGCAGTTCTTC. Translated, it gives CASSLRDSLYEQFF.

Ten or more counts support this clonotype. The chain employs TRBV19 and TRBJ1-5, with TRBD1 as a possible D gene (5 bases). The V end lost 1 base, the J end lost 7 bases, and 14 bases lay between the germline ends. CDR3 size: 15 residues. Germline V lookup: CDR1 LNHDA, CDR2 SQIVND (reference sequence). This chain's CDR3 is CASSIVDQAGQPQHF. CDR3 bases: TGTGCCAGTAGTATAGTCGATCAAGCAGGGCAGCCCCAGCATTTT.

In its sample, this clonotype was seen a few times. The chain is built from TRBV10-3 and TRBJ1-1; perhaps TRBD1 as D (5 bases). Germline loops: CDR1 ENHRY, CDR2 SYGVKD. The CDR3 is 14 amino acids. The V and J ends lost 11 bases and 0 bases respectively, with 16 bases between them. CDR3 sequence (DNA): TGTGCCTCCCGAGGGGAGGCGGTGAACACTGAAGCTTTCTTT. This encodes CASRGEAVNTEAFF.

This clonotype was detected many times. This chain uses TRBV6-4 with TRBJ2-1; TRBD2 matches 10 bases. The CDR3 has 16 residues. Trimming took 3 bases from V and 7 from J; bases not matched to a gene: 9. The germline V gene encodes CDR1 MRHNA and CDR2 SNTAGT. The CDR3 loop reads CASSEKREGPKNEQFF. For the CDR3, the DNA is TGTGCCAGCAGTGAGAAGCGGGAGGGCCCGAAAAATGAGCAGTTCTTC.

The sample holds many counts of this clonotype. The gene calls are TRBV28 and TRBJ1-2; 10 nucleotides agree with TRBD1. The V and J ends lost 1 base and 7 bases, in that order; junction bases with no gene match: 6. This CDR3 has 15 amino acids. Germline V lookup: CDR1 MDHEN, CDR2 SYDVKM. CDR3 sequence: CASSLSDRGHFGYTF. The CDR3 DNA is TGTGCCAGCAGTTTATCCGACAGGGGGCATTTTGGCTACACCTTC.

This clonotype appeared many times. The CDR3 nucleotides are TGTGCCAGCAGCGTAGGGACAGGGTTTACCTACAATGAGCAGTTCTTC. It yields the protein CASSVGTGFTYNEQFF. The chain carries TRBV9 and TRBJ2-1, with TRBD1 identical over 8 bases. This CDR3 is built from 16 residues. Germline CDR1 reads SGDLS; CDR2 reads YYNGEE. V lost 0 bases to trimming and J lost 2 bases; unmatched junction nucleotides: 4. Full variable domain (missing parts from reference TRBV9 and TRBJ2-1): DSGVTQTPKHLITATGQRVTLRCSPRSGDLSVYWYQQSLDQGLQFLIQYYNGEERAKGNILERFSAQQFPDLHSELNLSSLELGDSALYFCASSVGTGFTYNEQFFGPGTRLTVL.

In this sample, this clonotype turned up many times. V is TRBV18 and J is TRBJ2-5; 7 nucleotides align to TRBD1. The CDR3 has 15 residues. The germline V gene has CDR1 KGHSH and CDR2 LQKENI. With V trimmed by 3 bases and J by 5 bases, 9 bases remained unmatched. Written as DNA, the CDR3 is TGTGCCAGCTCACCGGGGGACAGACTTGAGGAGACCCAGTACTTC. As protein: CASSPGDRLEETQYF.

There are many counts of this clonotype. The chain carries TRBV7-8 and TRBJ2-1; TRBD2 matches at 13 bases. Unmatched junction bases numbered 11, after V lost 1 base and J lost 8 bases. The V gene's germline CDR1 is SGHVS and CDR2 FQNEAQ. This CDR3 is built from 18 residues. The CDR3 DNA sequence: TGTGCCAGCAGCTTAGGCCCAACCGGGACTAGCGGGAAAGATGAGCAGTTCTTC. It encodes CASSLGPTGTSGKDEQFF.

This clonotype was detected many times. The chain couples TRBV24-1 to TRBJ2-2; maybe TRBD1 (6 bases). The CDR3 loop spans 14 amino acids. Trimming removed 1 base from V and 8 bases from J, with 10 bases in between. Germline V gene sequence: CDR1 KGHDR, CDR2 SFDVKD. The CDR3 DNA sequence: TGTGCCACCAGTGATTTATCAGGGGAAGGGGAGCTGTTTTTT. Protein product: CATSDLSGEGELFF.

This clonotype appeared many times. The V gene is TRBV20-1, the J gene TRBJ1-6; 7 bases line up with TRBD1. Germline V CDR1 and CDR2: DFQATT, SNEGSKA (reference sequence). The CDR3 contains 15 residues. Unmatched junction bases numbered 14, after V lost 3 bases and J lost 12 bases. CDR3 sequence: CSASLRQGVLLPLHF. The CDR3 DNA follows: TGCAGTGCTAGTCTTCGACAGGGTGTCCTGCTACCCCTCCACTTT.

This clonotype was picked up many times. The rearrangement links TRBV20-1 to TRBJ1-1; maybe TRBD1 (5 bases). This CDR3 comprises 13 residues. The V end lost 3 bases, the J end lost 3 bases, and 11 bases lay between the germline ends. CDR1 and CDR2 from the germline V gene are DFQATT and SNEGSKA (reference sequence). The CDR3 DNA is TGCAGTGCTAGCGGGGGGAGAGACACTGAAGCTTTCTTT. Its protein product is CSASGGRDTEAFF.

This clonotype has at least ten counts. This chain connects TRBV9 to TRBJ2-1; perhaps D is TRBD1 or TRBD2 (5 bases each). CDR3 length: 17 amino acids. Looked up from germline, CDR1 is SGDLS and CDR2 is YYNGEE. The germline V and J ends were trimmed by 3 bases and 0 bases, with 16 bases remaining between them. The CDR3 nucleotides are TGTGCCAGCAGCGAGCACCCGGGGACCAGCTCCTACAATGAGCAGTTCTTC. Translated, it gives CASSEHPGTSSYNEQFF.

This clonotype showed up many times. CDR3 amino acids: CASSQGTGGGETQYF. The CDR3 bases are TGCGCCAGCAGCCAAGGGACAGGGGGGGGAGAGACCCAGTACTTC. The gene calls are TRBV4-3 and TRBJ2-5; 10 nucleotides match TRBD1. Trimming cost V 1 base and J 4 bases; bases outside gene matches: 3. The CDR3 is made up of 15 amino acids. Germline V gives CDR1 LGHNA, CDR2 YSLEER.

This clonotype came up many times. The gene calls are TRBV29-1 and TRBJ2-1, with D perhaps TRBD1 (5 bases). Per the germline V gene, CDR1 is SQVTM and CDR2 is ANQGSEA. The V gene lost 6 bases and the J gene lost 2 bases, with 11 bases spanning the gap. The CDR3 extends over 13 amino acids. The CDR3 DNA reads TGCAGCGTCCCCGACAGCACCTACAATGAGCAGTTCTTC. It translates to CSVPDSTYNEQFF.

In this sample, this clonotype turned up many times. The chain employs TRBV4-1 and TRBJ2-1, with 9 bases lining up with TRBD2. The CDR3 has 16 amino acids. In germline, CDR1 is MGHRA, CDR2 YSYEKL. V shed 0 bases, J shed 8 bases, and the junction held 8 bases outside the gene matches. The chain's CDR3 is CASSQDSVAGAYEQFF. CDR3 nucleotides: TGCGCCAGCAGCCAAGATAGCGTAGCGGGAGCTTATGAGCAGTTCTTC.

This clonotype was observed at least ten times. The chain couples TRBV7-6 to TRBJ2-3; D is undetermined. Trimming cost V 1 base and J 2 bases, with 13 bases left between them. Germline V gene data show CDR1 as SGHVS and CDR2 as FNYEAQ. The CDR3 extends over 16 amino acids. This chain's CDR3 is CASSLVGIRTTDTQYF. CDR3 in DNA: TGTGCCAGCAGCTTAGTCGGAATCCGGACCACAGATACGCAGTATTTT.

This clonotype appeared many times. The CDR3 region has the DNA TGCAGCGTTGAGGGCGACTTAGCGGGAAAGGTGGACGAGCAGTACTTC. Protein: CSVEGDLAGKVDEQYF. The chain links TRBV29-1 to TRBJ2-7; 8 bases are shared with TRBD2. The CDR3 spans 16 residues. Germline V gene lookup returns CDR1 SQVTM and CDR2 ANQGSEA. Trimming took 3 bases from V and 5 from J; bases not matched to a gene: 15.

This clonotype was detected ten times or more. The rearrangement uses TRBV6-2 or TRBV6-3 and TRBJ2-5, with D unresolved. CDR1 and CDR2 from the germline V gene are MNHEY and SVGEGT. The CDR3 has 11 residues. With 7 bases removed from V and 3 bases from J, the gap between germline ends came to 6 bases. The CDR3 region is CASISEETQYF. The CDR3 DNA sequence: TGTGCCAGCATTTCCGAAGAGACCCAGTACTTC.

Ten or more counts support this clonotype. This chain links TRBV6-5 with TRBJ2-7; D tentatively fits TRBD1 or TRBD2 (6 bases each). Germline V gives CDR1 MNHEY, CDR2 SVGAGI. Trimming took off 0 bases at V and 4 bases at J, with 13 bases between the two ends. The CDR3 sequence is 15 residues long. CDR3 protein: CASSYSRGASYEQYF. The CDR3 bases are TGTGCCAGCAGTTACTCAAGGGGGGCGTCTTACGAGCAGTACTTC.